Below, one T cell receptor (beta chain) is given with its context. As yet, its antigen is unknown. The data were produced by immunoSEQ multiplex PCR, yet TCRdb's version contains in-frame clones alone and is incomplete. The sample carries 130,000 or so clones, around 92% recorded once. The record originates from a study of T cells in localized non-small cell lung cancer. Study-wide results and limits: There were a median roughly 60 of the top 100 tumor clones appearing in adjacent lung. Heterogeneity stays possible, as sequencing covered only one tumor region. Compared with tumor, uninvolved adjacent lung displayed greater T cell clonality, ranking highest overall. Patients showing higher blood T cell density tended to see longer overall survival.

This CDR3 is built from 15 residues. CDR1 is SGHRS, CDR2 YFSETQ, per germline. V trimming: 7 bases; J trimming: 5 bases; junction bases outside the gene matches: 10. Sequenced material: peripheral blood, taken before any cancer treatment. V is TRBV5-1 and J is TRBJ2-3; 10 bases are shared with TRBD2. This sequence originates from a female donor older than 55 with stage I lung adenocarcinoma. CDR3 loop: CASSMSGRAQDTQYF. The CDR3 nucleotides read TGCGCCAGCTCTATGAGCGGGAGGGCCCAAGATACGCAGTATTTT.